This T cell receptor beta chain stems from a study of OX40 agonist ivuxolimab in advanced cancers. Here immunoSEQ multiplex PCR was the method, and the copy in TCRdb shows in-frame clones only, minus some. This sample has 83,000 or so clones, with 70% to 90% found just once. Autoimmune disease history or systemic immunosuppression barred patients. CDR3 size: 12 residues. Trimming took off 0 bases at V and 6 bases at J, with 6 bases between the two ends. CDR1 SGDLS and CDR2 YYNGEE come from the germline V gene. This clonotype was sampled from an adult with an advanced solid tumor such as melanoma, head and neck, liver or kidney cancer. The chain uses TRBV9 and TRBJ1-2, with D possibly matching TRBD1 (5 bases). The sample in question was CD4+ or CD8+ T cells sorted from blood, obtained in a trial of the OX40 agonist ivuxolimab. This CDR3 reads CASSVGGDGYTF. CDR3 DNA: TGTGCCAGCAGCGTAGGGGGGGATGGCTACACCTTC.